Sequencing of this T cell receptor (beta chain) was carried out in a study of regulatory T cells in long-lasting Graves disease. Study-wide results and limits: Persistent cases favored TRBV28, TRBJ1-2 and TRBJ2-5. Comparison showed that persistent patients shared more public clonotypes (about 3,000) than new patients (966).

Documented time point: persistent/refractory GD, antithyroid drugs over 5 years with positive TRAb. After RNA was extracted from PBMCs, the TCR library was made from it. Collection of peripheral blood (approximately 9 milliliters) was done using EDTA tubes. As for this clonotype: Antigen specificity is unknown.

TCR beta libraries were built with iRepertoire HTBI primers and Arm-PCR of CDR3 regions. MiXCR, run by TCRdb on the multiplex PCR reads, gives a single entry per CDR3 protein. The repertoire holds roughly 450,000 distinct CDR3 sequences, 23% seen once, with over 25% in the top ten. The germline gives CDR1 DFQATT, CDR2 SNEGSKA (reference sequence). Germline trimming cut 0 bases from V and 0 bases from J; bases unmatched to any gene: 13. CDR3 length: 19 amino acids. This TCR was sampled from a female donor with Graves disease. The source material was peripheral blood mononuclear cells (PBMCs), sampled when the disease was refractory, from a patient treated with antithyroid drugs. The genes are TRBV20-1 and TRBJ1-5, with TRBD1 identical over 8 bases. CDR3 residues: CSARDIVQGAWDSNQPQHF. The CDR3 DNA sequence: TGCAGTGCTAGAGATATAGTCCAGGGGGCGTGGGATAGCAATCAGCCCCAGCATTTT.